The entry below gives a single TCR beta chain sequence along with its context. The antigen is not known. This entry is derived from a study of T cell repertoires in cytomegalovirus infection. In the study overall: In the study, CMV epitopes included recently identified HLA-C-restricted and well-studied HLA-B-restricted ones. TCR beta signatures that were public indicated CMV infection and matching HLA type.

MiXCR was run by TCRdb on the reads, yielding one entry per CDR3 protein. This table holds 250,000 to 400,000 distinct CDR3 sequences, roughly 25% found once. Study observations and caveats: Summed frequency of shared TCR beta families picked out CMV carriers who also had the relevant HLA. Across the ex vivo response, the dominant clonotypes were HLA-C-restricted CMV-specific TCR beta clonotypes.

With 3 bases removed from V and 7 bases from J, the gap between germline ends came to 17 bases. This CDR3 has 15 residues. Germline loops: CDR1 SGHDT, CDR2 YYEEEE. The sequences come from cultured PBMCs, collected from culture after CMV antigen stimulation. This TCR came from a human donor in good health (CMV status not recorded). Some clones in this sample may be carry-over from other donors' samples. V gene TRBV5-6 combines with J gene TRBJ2-1, with D perhaps being TRBD1 or TRBD2 (6 bases each). The CDR3 reads CASSSPGGRKNEQFF. The DNA for the CDR3 is TGTGCCAGCAGCTCCCCTGGGGGGCGCAAGAATGAGCAGTTCTTC.